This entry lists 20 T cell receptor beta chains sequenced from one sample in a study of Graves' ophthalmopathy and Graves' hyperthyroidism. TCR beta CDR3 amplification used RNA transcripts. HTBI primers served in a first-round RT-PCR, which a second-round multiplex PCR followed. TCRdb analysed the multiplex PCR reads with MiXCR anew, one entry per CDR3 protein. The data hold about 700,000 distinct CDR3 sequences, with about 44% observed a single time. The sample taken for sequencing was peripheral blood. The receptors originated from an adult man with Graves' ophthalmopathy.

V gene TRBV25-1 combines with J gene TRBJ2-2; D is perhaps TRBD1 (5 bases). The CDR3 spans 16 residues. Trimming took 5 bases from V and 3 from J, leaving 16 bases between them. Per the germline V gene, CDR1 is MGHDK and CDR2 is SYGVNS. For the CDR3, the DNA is TGTGCCAGCAGTTCTTTTCGGGCAGGGTACACCGGGGAGCTGTTTTTT. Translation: CASSSFRAGYTGELFF.

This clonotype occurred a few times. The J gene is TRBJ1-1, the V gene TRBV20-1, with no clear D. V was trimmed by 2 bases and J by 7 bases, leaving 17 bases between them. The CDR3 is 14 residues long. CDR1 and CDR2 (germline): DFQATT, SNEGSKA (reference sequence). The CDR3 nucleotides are TGCAGTGCTAGAAAGGTTGGACGGGAGGGTGAAGCTTTCTTT. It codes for CSARKVGREGEAFF.

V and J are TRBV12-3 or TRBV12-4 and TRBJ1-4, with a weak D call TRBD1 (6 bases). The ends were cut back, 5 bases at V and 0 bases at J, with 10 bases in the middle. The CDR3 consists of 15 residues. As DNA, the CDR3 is TGTGCCAGCAGTGTGCGACAGGCAACTAATGAAAAACTGTTTTTT. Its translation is CASSVRQATNEKLFF.

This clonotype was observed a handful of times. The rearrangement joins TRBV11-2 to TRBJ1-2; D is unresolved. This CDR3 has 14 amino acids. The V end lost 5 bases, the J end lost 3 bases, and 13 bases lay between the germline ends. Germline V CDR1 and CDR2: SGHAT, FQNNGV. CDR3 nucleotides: TGTGCCAGCAGCGCCCGGGCGGGGTACTATGGCTACACCTTC. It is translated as CASSARAGYYGYTF.

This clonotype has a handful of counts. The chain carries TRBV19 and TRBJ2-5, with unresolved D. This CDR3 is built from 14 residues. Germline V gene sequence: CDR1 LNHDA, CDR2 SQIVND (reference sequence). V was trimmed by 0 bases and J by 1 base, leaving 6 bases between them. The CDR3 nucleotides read TGTGCCAGTAGTATAGAGGGCACCCAAGAGACCCAGTACTTC. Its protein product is CASSIEGTQETQYF. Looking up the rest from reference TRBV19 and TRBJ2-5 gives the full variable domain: DGGITQSPKYLFRKEGQNVTLSCEQNLNHDAMYWYRQDPGQGLRLIYYSQIVNDFQKGDIAEGYSVSREKKESFPLTVTSAQKNPTAFYLCASSIEGTQETQYFGPGTRLLVL.

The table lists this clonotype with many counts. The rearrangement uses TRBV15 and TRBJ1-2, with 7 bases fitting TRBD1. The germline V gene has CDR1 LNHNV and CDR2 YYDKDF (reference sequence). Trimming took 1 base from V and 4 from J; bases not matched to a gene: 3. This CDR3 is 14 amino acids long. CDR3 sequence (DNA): TGTGCCACCAGCAGAGGAGGGGGCGGCTATGGCTACACCTTC. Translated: CATSRGGGGYGYTF.

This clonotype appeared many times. CDR3 amino acids: CASRGQPNSPLHF. The CDR3, as DNA: TGTGCCAGCAGGGGCCAGCCGAATTCACCCCTCCACTTT. V gene TRBV2 combines with J gene TRBJ1-6; D remains unclear. V lost 6 bases to trimming and J lost 7 bases, with 10 bases between them. Germline lookup yields CDR1 SNHLY and CDR2 FYNNEI. The CDR3 length is 13 residues.

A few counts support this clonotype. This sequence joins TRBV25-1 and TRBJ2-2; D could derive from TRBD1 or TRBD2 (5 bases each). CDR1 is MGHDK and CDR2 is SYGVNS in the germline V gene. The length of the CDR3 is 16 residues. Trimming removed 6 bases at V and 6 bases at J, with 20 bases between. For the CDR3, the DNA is TGTGCCAGCAGCCTCGGGACCGGAGTTCGGGCCGGGGAGCTGTTTTTT. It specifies CASSLGTGVRAGELFF.

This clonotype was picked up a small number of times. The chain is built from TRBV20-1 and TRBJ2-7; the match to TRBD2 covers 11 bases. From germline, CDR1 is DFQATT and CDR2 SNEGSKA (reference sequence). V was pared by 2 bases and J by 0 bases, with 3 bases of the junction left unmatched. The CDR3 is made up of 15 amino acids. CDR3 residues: CSARSTSGGSYEQYF. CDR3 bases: TGCAGTGCTAGATCTACTAGCGGGGGCTCCTACGAGCAGTACTTC.

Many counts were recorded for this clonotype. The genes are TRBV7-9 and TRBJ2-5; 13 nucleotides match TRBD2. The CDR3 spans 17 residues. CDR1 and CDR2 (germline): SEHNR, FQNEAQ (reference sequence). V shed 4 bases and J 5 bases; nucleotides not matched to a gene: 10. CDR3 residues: CASSSRTSGRAPETQYF. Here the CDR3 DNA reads TGTGCCAGCAGCTCCCGAACTAGCGGGAGGGCCCCTGAGACCCAGTACTTC.

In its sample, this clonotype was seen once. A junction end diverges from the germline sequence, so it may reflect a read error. CDR3 DNA sequence: TGCAGTGCCAGAGGCATAGTGACAGGGGGATCCTACGAGCAGTACTTC. It encodes CSARGIVTGGSYEQYF. V gene TRBV20-1 combines with J gene TRBJ2-7, with TRBD1 matching 9 bases. CDR3 length equals 16 residues. Germline CDR1 is DFQATT and CDR2 is SNEGSKA (reference sequence).

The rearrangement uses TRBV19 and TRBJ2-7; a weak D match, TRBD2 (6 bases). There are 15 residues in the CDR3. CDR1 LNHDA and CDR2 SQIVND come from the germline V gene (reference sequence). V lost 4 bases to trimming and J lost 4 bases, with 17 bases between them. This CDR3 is CASSTIAGGRYEQYF. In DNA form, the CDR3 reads TGTGCCAGTAGTACAATCGCCGGGGGAAGATACGAGCAGTACTTC.

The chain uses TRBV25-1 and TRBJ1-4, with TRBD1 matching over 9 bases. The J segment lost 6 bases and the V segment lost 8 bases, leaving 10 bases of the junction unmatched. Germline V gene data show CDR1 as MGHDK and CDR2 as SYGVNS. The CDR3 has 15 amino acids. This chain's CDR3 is CASSPGTGSHEKLFF. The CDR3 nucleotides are TGTGCCAGCTCACCAGGGACAGGGTCACATGAAAAACTGTTTTTT.

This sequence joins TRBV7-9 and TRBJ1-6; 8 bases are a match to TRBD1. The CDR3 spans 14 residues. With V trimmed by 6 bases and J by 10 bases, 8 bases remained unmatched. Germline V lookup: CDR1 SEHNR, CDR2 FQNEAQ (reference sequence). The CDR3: CASSMTGVESPLHF. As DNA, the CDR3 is TGTGCCAGCAGTATGACAGGGGTCGAATCACCCCTCCACTTT. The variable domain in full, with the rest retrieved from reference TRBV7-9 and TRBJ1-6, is DTGVSQNPRHKITKRGQNVTFRCDPISEHNRLYWYRQTLGQGPEFLTYFQNEAQLEKSRLLSDRFSAERPKGSFSTLEIQRTEQGDSAMYLCASSMTGVESPLHFGNGTRLTVT.

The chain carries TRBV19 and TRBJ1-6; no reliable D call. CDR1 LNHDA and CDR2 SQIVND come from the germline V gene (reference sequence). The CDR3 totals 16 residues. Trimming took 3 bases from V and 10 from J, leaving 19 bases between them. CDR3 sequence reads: CASSMPTWYNSSPLHF. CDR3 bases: TGTGCCAGTAGTATGCCGACGTGGTATAATAGCTCACCCCTCCACTTT.

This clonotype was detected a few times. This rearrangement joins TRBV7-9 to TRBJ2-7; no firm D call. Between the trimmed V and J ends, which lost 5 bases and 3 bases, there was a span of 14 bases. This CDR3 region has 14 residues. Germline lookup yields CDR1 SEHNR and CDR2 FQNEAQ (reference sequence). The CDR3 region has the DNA TGTGCCAGCAGCCCCACCGATCGTTTCTACGAGCAGTACTTC. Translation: CASSPTDRFYEQYF.

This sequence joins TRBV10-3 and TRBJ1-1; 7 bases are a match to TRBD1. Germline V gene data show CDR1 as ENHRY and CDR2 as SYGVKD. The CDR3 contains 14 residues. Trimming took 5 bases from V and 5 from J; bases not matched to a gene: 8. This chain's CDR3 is CAISPRGGGTEAFF. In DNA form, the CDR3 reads TGTGCCATCAGTCCTCGAGGGGGCGGGACTGAAGCTTTCTTT.

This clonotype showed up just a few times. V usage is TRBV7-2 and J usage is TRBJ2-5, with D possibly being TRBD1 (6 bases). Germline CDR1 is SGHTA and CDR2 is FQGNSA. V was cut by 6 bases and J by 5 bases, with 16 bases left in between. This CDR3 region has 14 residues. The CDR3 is CASRLQGNGETQYF. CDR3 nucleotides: TGTGCCAGCAGGCTACAGGGAAATGGGGAGACCCAGTACTTC.

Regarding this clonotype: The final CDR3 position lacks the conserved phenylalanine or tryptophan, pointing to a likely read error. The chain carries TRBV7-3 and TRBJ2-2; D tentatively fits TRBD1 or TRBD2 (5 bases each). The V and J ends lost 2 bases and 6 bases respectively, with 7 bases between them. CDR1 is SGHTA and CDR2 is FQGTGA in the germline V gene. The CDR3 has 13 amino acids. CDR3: CASSLGGSGELFC. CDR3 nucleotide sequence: TGTGCCAGCAGCTTAGGGGGTTCCGGGGAGCTGTTTTGT.

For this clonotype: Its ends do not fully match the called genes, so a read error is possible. In nucleotides, the CDR3 is TGTGCCAGCAGTCCTCGTGGTAGCCCGGACTCTGAGACCCAGCACTTC. Its protein product is CASSPRGSPDSETQHF. The J gene is TRBJ2-5, the V gene TRBV15, with D tentatively TRBD2 (5 bases). Germline CDR1 LNHNV, CDR2 YYDKDF (reference sequence). CDR3 size: 16 residues.